This record concerns one TCR beta chain sequence. The data derive from a study of blood T cell repertoires in COVID-19. Per the original methods: Amplification of reference gene primers was used by the study to estimate nucleated cell counts. Sequencing used immunoSEQ multiplex PCR; TCRdb keeps in-frame clones, though not all of them. From that table come the V and J calls and clone size; the DNA was used to work out D and trimming. The sample includes 200,000 or so clones, roughly 82% of them seen just once. Germline V gene lookup returns CDR1 SQVTM and CDR2 ANQGSEA. V gave up 1 base and J gave up 0 bases, with 13 bases separating them. CDR3 length: 16 residues.

The TCR comes from a woman in her thirties with acute or convalescent COVID-19. The sequencing input was peripheral blood. The chain is built from TRBV29-1 and TRBJ2-1; D perhaps matches TRBD1 (5 bases). The CDR3 loop reads CSVEAPGMSSYNEQFF. The CDR3 DNA reads TGCAGCGTTGAAGCCCCAGGGATGAGCTCCTACAATGAGCAGTTCTTC.